The source of this TCR beta chain is a study of cytomegalovirus exposure and HLA in healthy donors. With 60 Vbeta and 13 Jbeta primers, the PCR was carried out. The table came from immunoSEQ multiplex PCR; TCRdb's copy has only in-frame clones and leaves some out. Of 73,000 or so clones in the sample, around 78% were seen once. Findings and limits, study-wide: A later analysis found most CMV-associated TCR beta chains apparently HLA-restricted.

Comment on this clone: No antigen is known for it.

The CDR3 sequence is 16 residues long. Germline-derived CDR1 and CDR2 are SGHAT and FQNNGV. V lost 6 bases and J 2 bases, leaving 14 bases between the germline ends. This receptor was taken from a middle-aged man in good health and CMV-seronegative. The chain has TRBV11-2 and TRBJ2-6, with a tentative D call TRBD2 (5 bases). Sequencing was done on a sample of PBMCs. The CDR3 here is CASRSGNGPGANVLTF. The CDR3 DNA sequence: TGTGCCAGCAGGTCGGGGAATGGGCCTGGGGCCAACGTCCTGACTTTC.